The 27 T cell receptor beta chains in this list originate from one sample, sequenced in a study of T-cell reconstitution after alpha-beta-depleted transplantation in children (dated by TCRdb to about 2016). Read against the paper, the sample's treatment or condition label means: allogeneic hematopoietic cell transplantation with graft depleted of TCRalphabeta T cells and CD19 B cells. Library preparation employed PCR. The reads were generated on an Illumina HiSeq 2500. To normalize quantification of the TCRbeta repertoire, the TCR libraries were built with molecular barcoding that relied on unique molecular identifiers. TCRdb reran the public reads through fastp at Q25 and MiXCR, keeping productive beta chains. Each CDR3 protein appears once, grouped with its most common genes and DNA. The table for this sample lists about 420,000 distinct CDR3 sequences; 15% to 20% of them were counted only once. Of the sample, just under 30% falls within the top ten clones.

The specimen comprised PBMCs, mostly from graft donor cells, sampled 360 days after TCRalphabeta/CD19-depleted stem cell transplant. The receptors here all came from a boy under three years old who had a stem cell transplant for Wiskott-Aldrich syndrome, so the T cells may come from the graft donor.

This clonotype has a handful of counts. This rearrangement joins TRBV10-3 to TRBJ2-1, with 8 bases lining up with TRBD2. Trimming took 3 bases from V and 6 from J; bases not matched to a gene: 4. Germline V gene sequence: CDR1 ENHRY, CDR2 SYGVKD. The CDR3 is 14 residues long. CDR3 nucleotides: TGTGCCATCAGTGAACAGCGGGAGAGCAATGAGCAGTTCTTC. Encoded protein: CAISEQRESNEQFF.

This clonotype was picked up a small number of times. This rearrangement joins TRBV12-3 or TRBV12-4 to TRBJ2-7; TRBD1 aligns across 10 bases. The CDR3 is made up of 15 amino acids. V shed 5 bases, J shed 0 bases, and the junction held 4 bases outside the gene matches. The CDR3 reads CASSLRQGASYEQYF. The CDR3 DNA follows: TGTGCCAGCAGTCTCCGACAGGGGGCCTCCTACGAGCAGTACTTC.

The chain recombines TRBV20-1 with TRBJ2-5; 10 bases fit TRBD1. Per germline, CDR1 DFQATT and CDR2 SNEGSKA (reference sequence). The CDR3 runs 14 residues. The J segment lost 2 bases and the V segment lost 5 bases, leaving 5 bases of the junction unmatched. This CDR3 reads CSAARDRGQETQYF. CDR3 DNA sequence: TGCAGTGCTGCCCGGGACAGGGGACAAGAGACCCAGTACTTC.

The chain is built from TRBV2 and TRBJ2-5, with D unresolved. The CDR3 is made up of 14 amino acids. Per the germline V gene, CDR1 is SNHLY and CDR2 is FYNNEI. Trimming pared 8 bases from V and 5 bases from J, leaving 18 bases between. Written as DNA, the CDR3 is TGTGCCAGCCGGAGTGGGTATTTGTGGGAGACCCAGTACTTC. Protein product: CASRSGYLWETQYF.

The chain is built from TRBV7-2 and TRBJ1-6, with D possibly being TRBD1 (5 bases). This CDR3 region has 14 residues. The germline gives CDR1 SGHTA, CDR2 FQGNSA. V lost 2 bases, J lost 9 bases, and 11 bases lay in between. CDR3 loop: CASSLRVGRSPLHF. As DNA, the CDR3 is TGTGCCAGCAGCTTAAGGGTGGGACGTTCACCCCTCCACTTT.

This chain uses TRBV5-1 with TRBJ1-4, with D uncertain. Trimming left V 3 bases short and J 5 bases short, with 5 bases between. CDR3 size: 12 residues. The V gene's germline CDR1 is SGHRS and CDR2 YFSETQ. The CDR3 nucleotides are TGCGCCAGCAGCTGGCCCAATGAAAAACTGTTTTTT. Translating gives CASSWPNEKLFF.

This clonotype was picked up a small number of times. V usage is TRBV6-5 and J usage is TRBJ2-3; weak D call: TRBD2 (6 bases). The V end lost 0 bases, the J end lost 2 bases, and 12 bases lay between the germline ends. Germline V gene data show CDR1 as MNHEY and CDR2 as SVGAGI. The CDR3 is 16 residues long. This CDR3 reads CASSYSSGRSTDTQYF. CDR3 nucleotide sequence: TGTGCCAGCAGTTACTCGTCGGGGAGGTCCACAGATACGCAGTATTTT.

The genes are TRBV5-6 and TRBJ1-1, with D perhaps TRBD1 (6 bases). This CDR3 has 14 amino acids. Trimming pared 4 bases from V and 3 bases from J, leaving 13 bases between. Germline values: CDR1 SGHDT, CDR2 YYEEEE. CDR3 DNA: TGTGCCAGCAGCACGGACAGACTTTACACTGAAGCTTTCTTT. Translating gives CASSTDRLYTEAFF.

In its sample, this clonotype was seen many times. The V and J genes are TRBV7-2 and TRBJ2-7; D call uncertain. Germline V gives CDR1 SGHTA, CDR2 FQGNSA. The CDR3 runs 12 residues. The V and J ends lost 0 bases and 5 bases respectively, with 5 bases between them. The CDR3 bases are TGTGCCAGCAGCTTAGCGGTAAACGAGCAGTACTTC. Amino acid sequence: CASSLAVNEQYF.

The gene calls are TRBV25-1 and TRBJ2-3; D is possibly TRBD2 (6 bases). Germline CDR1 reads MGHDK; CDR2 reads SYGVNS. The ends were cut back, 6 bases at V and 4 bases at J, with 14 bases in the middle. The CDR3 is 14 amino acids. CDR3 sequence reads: CASSGIGGSDTQYF. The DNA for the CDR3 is TGTGCCAGCAGCGGGATTGGGGGGTCAGATACGCAGTATTTT.

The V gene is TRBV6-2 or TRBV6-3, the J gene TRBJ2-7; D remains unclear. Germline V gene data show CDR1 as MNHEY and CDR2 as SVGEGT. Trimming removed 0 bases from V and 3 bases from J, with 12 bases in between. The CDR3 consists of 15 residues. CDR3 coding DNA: TGTGCCAGCAGTTACTCGAGGTTCGCCTACTACGAGCAGTACTTC. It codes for CASSYSRFAYYEQYF.

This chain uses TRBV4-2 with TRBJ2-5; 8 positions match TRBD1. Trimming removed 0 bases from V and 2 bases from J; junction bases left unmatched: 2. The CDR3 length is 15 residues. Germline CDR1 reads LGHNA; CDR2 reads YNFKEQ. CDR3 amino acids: CASSQDGTGQETQYF. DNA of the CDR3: TGTGCCAGCAGCCAAGATGGGACAGGACAAGAGACCCAGTACTTC.

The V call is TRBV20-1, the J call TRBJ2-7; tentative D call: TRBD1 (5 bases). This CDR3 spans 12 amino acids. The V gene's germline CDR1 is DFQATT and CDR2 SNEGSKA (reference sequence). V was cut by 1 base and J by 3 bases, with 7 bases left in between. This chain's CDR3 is CSARADSYEQYF. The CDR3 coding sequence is TGCAGTGCTAGAGCTGACAGCTACGAGCAGTACTTC.

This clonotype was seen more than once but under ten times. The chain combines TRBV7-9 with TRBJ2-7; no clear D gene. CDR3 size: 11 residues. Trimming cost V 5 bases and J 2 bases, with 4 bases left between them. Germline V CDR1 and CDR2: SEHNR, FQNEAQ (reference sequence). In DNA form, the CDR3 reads TGTGCCAGCAGCCCGCCCTACGAGCAGTACTTC. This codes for CASSPPYEQYF. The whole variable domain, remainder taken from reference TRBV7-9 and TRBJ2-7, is DTGVSQNPRHKITKRGQNVTFRCDPISEHNRLYWYRQTLGQGPEFLTYFQNEAQLEKSRLLSDRFSAERPKGSFSTLEIQRTEQGDSAMYLCASSPPYEQYFGPGTRLTVT.

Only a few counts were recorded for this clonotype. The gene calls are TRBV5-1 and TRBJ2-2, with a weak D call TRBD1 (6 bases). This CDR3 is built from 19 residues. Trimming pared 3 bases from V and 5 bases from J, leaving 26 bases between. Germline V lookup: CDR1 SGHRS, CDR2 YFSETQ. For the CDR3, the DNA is TGCGCCAGCAGCTATACTACAGGGCGTTCGAGGGTGAGGACCGGGGAGCTGTTTTTT. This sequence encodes CASSYTTGRSRVRTGELFF.

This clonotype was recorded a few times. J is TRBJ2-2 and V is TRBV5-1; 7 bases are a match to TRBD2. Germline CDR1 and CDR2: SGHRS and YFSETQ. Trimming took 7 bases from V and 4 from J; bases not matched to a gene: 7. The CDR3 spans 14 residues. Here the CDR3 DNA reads TGCGCCAGCCGGGGGGTAGCGACCACCGGGGAGCTGTTTTTT. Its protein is CASRGVATTGELFF.

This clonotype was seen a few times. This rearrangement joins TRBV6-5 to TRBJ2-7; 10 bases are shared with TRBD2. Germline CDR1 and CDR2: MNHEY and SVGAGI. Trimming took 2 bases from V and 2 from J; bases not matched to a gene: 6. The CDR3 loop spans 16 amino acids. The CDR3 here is CASSYVLSGGAYEQYF. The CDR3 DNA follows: TGTGCCAGCAGTTACGTATTAAGCGGGGGGGCCTACGAGCAGTACTTC.

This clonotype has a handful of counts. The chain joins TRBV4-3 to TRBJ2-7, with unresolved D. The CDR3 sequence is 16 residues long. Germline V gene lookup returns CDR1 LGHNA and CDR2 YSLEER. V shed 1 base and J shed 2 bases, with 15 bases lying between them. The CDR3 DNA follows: TGCGCCAGCAGCCAAGTATTCGGGTCGTTCACCTACGAGCAGTACTTC. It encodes CASSQVFGSFTYEQYF.

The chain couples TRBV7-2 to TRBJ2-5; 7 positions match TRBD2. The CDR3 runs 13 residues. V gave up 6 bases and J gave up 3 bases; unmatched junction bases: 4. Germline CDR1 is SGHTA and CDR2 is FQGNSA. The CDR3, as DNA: TGTGCCAGCAGTTGGGCGGGAGAAGAGACCCAGTACTTC. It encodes CASSWAGEETQYF.

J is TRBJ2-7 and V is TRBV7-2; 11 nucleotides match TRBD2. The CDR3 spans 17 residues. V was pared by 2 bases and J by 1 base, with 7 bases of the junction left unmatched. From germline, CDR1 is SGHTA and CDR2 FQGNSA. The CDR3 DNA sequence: TGTGCCAGCAGCTTACTAGCGGGAGGAGTGGCGTCCTACGAGCAGTACTTC. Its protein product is CASSLLAGGVASYEQYF.

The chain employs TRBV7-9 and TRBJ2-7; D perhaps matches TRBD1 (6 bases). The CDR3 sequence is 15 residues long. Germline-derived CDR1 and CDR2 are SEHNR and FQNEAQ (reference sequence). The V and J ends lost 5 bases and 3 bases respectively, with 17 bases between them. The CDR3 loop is CASSQYGGEDYEQYF. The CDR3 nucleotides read TGTGCCAGCAGCCAATATGGGGGCGAGGACTACGAGCAGTACTTC. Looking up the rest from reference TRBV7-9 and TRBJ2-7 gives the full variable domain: DTGVSQNPRHKITKRGQNVTFRCDPISEHNRLYWYRQTLGQGPEFLTYFQNEAQLEKSRLLSDRFSAERPKGSFSTLEIQRTEQGDSAMYLCASSQYGGEDYEQYFGPGTRLTVT.

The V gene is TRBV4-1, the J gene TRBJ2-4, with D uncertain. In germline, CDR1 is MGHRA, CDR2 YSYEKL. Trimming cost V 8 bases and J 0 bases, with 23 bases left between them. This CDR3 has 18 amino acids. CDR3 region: CASSPSPLDNLAKNIQYF. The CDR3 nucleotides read TGCGCCAGCTCTCCCTCCCCCCTCGACAATCTAGCCAAAAACATTCAGTACTTC.

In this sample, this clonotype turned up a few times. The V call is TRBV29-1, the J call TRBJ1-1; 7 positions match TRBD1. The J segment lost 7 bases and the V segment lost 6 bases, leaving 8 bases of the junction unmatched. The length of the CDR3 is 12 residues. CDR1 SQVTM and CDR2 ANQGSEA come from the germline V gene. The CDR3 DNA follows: TGCAGCGTCGTTTACAGGGGCGGTGAAGCTTTCTTT. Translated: CSVVYRGGEAFF.

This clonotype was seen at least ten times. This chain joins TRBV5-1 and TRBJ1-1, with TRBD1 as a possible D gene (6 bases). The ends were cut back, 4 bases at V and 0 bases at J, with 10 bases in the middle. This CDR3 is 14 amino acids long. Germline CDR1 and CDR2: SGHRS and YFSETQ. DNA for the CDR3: TGCGCCAGCAGCGGAGGACAGCTGAACACTGAAGCTTTCTTT. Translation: CASSGGQLNTEAFF. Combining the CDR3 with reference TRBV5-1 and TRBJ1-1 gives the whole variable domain KAGVTQTPRYLIKTRGQQVTLSCSPISGHRSVSWYQQTPGQGLQFLFEYFSETQRNKGNFPGRFSGRQFSNSRSEMNVSTLELGDSALYLCASSGGQLNTEAFFGQGTRLTVV.

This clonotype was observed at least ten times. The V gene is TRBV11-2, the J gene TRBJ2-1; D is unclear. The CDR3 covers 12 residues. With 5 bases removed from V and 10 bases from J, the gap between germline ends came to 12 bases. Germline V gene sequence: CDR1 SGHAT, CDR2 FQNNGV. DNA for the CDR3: TGTGCCAGCAGCCTCCTCCAAGGGGAGCAGTTCTTC. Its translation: CASSLLQGEQFF.

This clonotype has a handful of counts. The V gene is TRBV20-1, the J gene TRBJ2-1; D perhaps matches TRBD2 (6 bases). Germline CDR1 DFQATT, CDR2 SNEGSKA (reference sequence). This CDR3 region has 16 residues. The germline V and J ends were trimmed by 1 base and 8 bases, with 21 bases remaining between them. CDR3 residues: CSARGSSLAAGDEQFF. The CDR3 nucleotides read TGCAGTGCTAGAGGTTCTTCACTAGCAGCGGGCGATGAGCAGTTCTTC.

The CDR3 spells CASSKGNNEQFF. The CDR3 region has the DNA TGTGCCAGCAGTAAGGGAAACAATGAGCAGTTCTTC. This chain links TRBV28 with TRBJ2-1, with unresolved D. Trimming shortened V by 5 bases and J by 5 bases, and 7 bases separated the two germline ends. Germline V CDR1 and CDR2: MDHEN, SYDVKM. The CDR3 covers 12 residues. The variable domain in full, completed from reference TRBV28 and TRBJ2-1, reads DVKVTQSSRYLVKRTGEKVFLECVQDMDHENMFWYRQDPGLGLRLIYFSYDVKMKEKGDIPEGYSVSREKKERFSLILESASTNQTSMYLCASSKGNNEQFFGPGTRLTVL.